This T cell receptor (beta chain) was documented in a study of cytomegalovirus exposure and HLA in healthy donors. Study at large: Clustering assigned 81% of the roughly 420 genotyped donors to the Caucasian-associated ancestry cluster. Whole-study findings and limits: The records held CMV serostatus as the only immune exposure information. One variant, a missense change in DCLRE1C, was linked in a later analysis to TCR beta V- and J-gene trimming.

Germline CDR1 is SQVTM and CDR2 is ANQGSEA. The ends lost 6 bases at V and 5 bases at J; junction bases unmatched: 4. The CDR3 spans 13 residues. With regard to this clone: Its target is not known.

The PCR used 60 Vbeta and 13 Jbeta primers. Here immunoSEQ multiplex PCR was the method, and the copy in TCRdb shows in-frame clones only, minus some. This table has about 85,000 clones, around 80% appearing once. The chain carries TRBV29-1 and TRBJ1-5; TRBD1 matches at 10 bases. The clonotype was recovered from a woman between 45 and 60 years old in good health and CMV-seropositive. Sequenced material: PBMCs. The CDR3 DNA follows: TGCAGCGTGGGGGACAGGGGCCATCAGCCCCAGCATTTT. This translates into CSVGDRGHQPQHF.